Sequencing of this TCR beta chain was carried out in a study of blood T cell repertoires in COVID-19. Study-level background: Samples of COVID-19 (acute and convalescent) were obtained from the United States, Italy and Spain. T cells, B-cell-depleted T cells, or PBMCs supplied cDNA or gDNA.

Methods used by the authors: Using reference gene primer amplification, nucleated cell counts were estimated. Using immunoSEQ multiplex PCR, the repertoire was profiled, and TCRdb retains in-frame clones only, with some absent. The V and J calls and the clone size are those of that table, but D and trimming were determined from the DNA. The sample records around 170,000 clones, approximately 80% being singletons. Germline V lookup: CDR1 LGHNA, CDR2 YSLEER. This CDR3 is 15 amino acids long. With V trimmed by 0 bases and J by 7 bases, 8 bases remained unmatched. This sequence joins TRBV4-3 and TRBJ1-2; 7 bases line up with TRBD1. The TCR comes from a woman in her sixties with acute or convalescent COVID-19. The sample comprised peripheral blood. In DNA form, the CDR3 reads TGCGCCAGCAGCCAAGAGGCGACAGGGAGGACTGGCTACACCTTC. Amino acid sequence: CASSQEATGRTGYTF.